What follows is one TCR beta chain and its context. Measured with immunoSEQ multiplex PCR; TCRdb has only the in-frame clones, and not every one. The data show hundreds of thousands of clones, about 88% seen once. This sample is drawn from a study of blood T cell repertoires in COVID-19. Per germline, CDR1 GTSNPN and CDR2 SVGIG (reference sequence). The V and J ends lost 6 bases and 7 bases respectively, with 12 bases between them. The CDR3 loop spans 11 amino acids. The rearrangement links TRBV30 to TRBJ1-2, with a possible D match to TRBD1 (5 bases). Sequencing input: PBMCs or T cells enriched from blood (not recorded which). The receptor was derived from a woman in her forties or fifties who had recovered from COVID-19. The CDR3 reads CACRGTGGYTF. Here the CDR3 DNA reads TGTGCCTGCCGCGGGACGGGTGGCTACACCTTC. The entire variable domain, with the rest obtained from reference TRBV30 and TRBJ1-2, is as follows: SQTIHQWPATLVQPVGSPLSLECTVEGTSNPNLYWYRQAAGRGLQLLFYSVGIGQISSEVPQNLSASRPQDRQFILSSKKLLLSDSGFYLCACRGTGGYTFGSGTRLTVV.